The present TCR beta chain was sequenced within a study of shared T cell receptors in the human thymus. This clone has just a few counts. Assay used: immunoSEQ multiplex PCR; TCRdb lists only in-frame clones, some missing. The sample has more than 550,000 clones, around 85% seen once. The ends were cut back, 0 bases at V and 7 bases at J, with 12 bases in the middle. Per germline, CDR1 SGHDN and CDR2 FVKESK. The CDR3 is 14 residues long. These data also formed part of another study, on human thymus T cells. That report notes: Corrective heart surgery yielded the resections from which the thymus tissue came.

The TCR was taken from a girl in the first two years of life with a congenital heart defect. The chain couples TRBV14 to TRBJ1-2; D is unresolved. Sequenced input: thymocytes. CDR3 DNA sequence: TGTGCCAGCAGCCAAGATGATCTGGCACCTGGCTACACCTTC. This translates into CASSQDDLAPGYTF.